This T cell receptor (beta chain) was found in a study of cytomegalovirus exposure and HLA in healthy donors. Study-level information: Under 85% of roughly 430 genotyped donors fell in the Caucasian-associated ancestry cluster.

The PCR contained 60 Vbeta and 13 Jbeta primers. Here immunoSEQ multiplex PCR was the method, and the copy in TCRdb shows in-frame clones only, minus some. The sample yields roughly 150,000 clones, 75% seen once. Comment on this clone: What it binds is unknown.

The study, taken as a whole, reports: Some V segments, TRBV6-2 and TRBV6-3 among them, were indistinguishable and were therefore excluded. In all likelihood, a cluster of highly shared sequence variants was a sequencing artifact. Investigators reported 150 to 200 TCR beta chains as tied to cytomegalovirus.

CDR3 length: 11 residues. Germline V lookup: CDR1 SEHNR, CDR2 FQNEAQ (reference sequence). Trimming left V 5 bases short and J 6 bases short, with 6 bases between. The source is a man between 18 and 35 years old in good health and CMV-seropositive. The chain uses TRBV7-9 and TRBJ2-3, with TRBD2 as a possible D gene (5 bases). Sequencing was performed on PBMCs. The CDR3 region has the DNA TGTGCCAGCAGCCGGAGGGATACGCAGTATTTT. The encoded protein is CASSRRDTQYF.